This TCR beta chain was sequenced during a study of PD-1 blockade in mismatch repair-deficient tumors. At the level of the study: Enrolled about 2013-2016, patients had progressing, pretreated mismatch repair-deficient cancers of 12 types. The study's findings and limits: After pembrolizumab, tumor-resident clones rose rapidly, then generally contracted before radiologic responses.

The data were produced by immunoSEQ multiplex PCR, yet TCRdb's version contains in-frame clones alone and is incomplete. The data contain tens of thousands of clones, about 87% of them singletons. Concerning this clone: The antigen remains unidentified.

All patients were mismatch repair deficient, assessed by either PCR or immunohistochemistry. The TCR-sequenced patients were a few responders to pembrolizumab. Germline loops: CDR1 MGHRA, CDR2 YSYEKL. Germline trimming cut 3 bases from V and 4 bases from J; bases unmatched to any gene: 7. The CDR3 totals 15 residues. The chain couples TRBV4-1 to TRBJ1-2; 8 bases are a match to TRBD1. The sequence was collected from an adult with mismatch repair-deficient cancer. The input for sequencing was peripheral blood, taken 52 weeks after starting pembrolizumab. CDR3 nucleotides: TGCGCCAGCAGCCACGGGCAGGGGGCTAGCTATGGCTACACCTTC. Amino acids: CASSHGQGASYGYTF.